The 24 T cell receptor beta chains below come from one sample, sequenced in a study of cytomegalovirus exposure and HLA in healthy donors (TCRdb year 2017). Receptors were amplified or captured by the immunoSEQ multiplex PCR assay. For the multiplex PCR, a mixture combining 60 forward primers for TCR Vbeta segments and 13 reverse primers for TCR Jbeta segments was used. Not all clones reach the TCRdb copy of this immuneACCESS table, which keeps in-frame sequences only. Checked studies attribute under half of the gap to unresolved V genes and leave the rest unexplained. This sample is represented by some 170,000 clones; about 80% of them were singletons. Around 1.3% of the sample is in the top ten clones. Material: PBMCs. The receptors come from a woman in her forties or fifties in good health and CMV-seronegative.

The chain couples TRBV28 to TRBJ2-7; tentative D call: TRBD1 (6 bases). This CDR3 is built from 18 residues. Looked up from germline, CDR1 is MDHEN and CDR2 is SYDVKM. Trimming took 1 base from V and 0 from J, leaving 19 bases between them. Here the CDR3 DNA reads TGTGCCAGCAGTTTATCCCCTGGGCTGGGGGCGGGCTCCTACGAGCAGTACTTC. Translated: CASSLSPGLGAGSYEQYF.

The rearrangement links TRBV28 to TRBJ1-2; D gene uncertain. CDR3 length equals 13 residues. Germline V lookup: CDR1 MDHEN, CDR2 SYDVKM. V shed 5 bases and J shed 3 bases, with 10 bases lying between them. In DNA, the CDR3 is TGTGCCAGCAGTCGGAGTATGGACTATGGCTACACCTTC. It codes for CASSRSMDYGYTF.

The CDR3 spells CAISESISGGALNYEQYF. As DNA, the CDR3 is TGTGCCATCAGTGAGTCGATAAGTGGGGGGGCGCTGAACTACGAGCAGTACTTC. The genes are TRBV10-3 and TRBJ2-7; perhaps TRBD2 as D (7 bases). V lost 0 bases and J 3 bases, leaving 21 bases between the germline ends. CDR1 is ENHRY, CDR2 SYGVKD, per germline. The CDR3 contains 18 residues.

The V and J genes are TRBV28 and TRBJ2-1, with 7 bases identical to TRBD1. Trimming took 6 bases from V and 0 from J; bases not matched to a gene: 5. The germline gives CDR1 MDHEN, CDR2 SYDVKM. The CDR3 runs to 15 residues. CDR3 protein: CASRPRGSSYNEQFF. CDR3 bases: TGTGCCAGCAGACCCAGGGGGAGCTCCTACAATGAGCAGTTCTTC.

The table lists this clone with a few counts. The CDR3 reads CASSQEGRNTEAFF. The CDR3 DNA sequence: TGCGCCAGCAGCCAAGAGGGGAGGAACACTGAAGCTTTCTTT. The rearrangement joins TRBV4-3 to TRBJ1-1; D remains ambiguous. Trimming removed 0 bases from V and 1 base from J, with 6 bases in between. The CDR3 consists of 14 residues. CDR1 and CDR2 (germline): LGHNA, YSLEER.

The CDR3 sequence is CATSKPSEQETQYF. The DNA of the CDR3 is TGTGCCACCAGCAAACCTAGCGAACAAGAGACCCAGTACTTC. The gene calls are TRBV15 and TRBJ2-5, with D possibly TRBD2 on 6 matching bases. Between the trimmed V and J ends, which lost 4 bases and 2 bases, there was a span of 11 bases. CDR3 length: 14 residues. Per the germline V gene, CDR1 is LNHNV and CDR2 is YYDKDF (reference sequence).

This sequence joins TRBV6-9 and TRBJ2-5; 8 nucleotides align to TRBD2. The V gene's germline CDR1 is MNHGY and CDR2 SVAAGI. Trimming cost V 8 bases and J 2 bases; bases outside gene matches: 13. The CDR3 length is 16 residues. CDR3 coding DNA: TGTGCCAGCTGCCGGCGGGGGGCCCCCGGTCAAGAGACCCAGTACTTC. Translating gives CASCRRGAPGQETQYF.

CDR3 DNA sequence: TGTGCCAGCAGTCCCCTGCGGACAGGGGGCATCTACGAGCAGTACTTC. As protein: CASSPLRTGGIYEQYF. V usage is TRBV6-6 and J usage is TRBJ2-7; TRBD1 aligns across 11 bases. The CDR3 totals 16 residues. After removal of 5 bases from V and 3 bases from J, the junction contained 9 bases not matched to a gene. Germline V lookup: CDR1 MNHNY, CDR2 SVGAGI (reference sequence).

The CDR3 bases are TGTGCCAGCAGTAGACAGGGGGCTGTAGTCGGCTACACCTTC. Its protein is CASSRQGAVVGYTF. The V call is TRBV2, the J call TRBJ1-2; 10 bases fit TRBD1. With V trimmed by 5 bases and J by 8 bases, 8 bases remained unmatched. Germline values: CDR1 SNHLY, CDR2 FYNNEI. The CDR3 length is 14 residues.

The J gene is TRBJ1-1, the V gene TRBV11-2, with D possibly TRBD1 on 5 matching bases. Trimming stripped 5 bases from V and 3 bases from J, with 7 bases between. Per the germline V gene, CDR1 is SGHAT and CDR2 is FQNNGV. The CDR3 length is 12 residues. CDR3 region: CASSGGDTEAFF. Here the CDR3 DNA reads TGTGCCAGCAGCGGGGGGGACACTGAAGCTTTCTTT.

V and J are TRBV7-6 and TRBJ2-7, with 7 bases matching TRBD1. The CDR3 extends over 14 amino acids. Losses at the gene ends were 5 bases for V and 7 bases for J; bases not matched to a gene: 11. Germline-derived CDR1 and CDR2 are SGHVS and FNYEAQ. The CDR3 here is CASSRITGAGEQYF. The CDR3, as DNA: TGTGCCAGCAGCAGAATAACAGGGGCTGGAGAGCAGTACTTC.

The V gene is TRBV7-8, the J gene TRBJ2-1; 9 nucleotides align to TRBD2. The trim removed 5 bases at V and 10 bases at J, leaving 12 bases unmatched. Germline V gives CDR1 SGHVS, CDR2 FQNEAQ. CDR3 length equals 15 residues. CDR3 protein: CASSPSGTAWGEQFF. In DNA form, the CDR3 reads TGTGCCAGCAGCCCTAGCGGGACGGCTTGGGGGGAGCAGTTCTTC. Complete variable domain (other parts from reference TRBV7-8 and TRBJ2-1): GAGVSQSPRYKVAKRGQDVALRCDPISGHVSLFWYQQALGQGPEFLTYFQNEAQLDKSGLPSDRFFAERPEGSVSTLKIQRTQQEDSAVYLCASSPSGTAWGEQFFGPGTRLTVL.

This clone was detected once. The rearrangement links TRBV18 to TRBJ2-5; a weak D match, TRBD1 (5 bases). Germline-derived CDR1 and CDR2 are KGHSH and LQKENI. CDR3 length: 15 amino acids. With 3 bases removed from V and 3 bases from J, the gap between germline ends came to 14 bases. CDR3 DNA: TGTGCCAGCTCACCCTCGCTCCAAGGGGAAGAGACCCAGTACTTC. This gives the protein CASSPSLQGEETQYF. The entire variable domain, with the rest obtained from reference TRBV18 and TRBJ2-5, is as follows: NAGVMQNPRHLVRRRGQEARLRCSPMKGHSHVYWYRQLPEEGLKFMVYLQKENIIDESGMPKERFSAEFPKEGPSILRIQQVVRGDSAAYFCASSPSLQGEETQYFGPGTRLLVL.

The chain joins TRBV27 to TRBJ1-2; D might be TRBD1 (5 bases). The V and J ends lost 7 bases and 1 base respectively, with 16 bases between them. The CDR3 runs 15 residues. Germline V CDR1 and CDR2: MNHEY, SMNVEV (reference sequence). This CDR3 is CASTSYDSNNYGYTF. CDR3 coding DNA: TGTGCCAGCACTTCCTACGACAGTAATAACTATGGCTACACCTTC.

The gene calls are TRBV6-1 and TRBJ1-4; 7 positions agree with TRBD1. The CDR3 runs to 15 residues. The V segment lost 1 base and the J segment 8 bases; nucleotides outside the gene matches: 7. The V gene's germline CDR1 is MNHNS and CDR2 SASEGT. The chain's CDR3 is CASSEGDRVGEKLFF. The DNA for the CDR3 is TGTGCCAGCAGTGAAGGTGACAGGGTAGGCGAAAAACTGTTTTTT.

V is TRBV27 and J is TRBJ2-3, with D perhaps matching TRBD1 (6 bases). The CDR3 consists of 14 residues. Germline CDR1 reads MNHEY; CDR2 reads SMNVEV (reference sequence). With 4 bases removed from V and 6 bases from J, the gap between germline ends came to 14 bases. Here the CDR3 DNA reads TGTGCCAGCAGTTCGGGACACACCAGGGATACGCAGTATTTT. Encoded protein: CASSSGHTRDTQYF.

The CDR3: CAISVNLRQGAVYEQYF. In DNA, the CDR3 is TGTGCCATCAGTGTTAACCTCCGACAGGGGGCTGTCTACGAGCAGTACTTC. The V gene is TRBV10-3, the J gene TRBJ2-7; 10 bases match TRBD1. The CDR3 is 17 amino acids. The junction had 12 bases not matched to a gene; V was cut back by 4 bases and J by 3 bases. The germline V gene encodes CDR1 ENHRY and CDR2 SYGVKD.

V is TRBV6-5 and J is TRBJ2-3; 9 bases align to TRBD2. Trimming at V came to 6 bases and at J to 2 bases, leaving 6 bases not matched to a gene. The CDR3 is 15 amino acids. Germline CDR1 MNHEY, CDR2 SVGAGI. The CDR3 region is CASSPLAGFTDTQYF. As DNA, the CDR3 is TGTGCCAGCAGCCCTCTAGCGGGGTTCACAGATACGCAGTATTTT.

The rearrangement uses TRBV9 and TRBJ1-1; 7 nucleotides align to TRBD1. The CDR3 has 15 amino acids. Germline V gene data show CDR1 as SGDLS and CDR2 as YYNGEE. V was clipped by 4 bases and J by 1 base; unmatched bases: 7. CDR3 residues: CASSPWTGGNTEAFF. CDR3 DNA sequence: TGTGCCAGCAGCCCCTGGACAGGAGGGAACACTGAAGCTTTCTTT.

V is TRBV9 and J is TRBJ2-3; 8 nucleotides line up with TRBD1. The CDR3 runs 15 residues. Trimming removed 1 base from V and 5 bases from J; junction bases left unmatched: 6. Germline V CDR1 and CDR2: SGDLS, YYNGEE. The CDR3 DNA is TGTGCCAGCAGCGTATCTGGGACAGGCCGAGATACGCAGTATTTT. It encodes CASSVSGTGRDTQYF.

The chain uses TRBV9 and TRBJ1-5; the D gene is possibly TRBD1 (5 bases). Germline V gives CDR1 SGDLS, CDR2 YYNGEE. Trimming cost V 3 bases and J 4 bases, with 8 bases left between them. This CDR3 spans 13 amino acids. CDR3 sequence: CASSGGGNQPQHF. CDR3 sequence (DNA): TGTGCCAGCAGCGGGGGGGGGAATCAGCCCCAGCATTTT.

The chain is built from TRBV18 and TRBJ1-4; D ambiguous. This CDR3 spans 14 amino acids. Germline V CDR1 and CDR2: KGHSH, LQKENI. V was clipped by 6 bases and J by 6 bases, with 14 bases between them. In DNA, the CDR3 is TGTGCCAGCTCCACATTGTCCCAGGATGAAAAACTGTTTTTT. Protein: CASSTLSQDEKLFF. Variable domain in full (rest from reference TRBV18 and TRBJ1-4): NAGVMQNPRHLVRRRGQEARLRCSPMKGHSHVYWYRQLPEEGLKFMVYLQKENIIDESGMPKERFSAEFPKEGPSILRIQQVVRGDSAAYFCASSTLSQDEKLFFGSGTQLSVL.

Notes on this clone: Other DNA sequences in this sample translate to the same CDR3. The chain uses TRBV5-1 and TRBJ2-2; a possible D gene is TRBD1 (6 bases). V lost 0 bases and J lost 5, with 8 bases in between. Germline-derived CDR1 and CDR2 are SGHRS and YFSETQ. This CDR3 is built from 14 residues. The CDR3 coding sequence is TGCGCCAGCAGCTTGGACAGGGAAACCGGGGAGCTGTTTTTT. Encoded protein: CASSLDRETGELFF.

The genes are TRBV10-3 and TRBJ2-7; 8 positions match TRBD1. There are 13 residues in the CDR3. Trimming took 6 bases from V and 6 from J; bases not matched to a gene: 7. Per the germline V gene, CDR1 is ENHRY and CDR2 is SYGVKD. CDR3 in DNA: TGTGCCATCAGAGGGGCAGGGGGCATCGAGCAGTACTTC. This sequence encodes CAIRGAGGIEQYF.